This section outlines one TCR beta chain sequence together with its context. Its antigen is undetermined. Constant-segment primers were used for 5'RACE, and the resulting TCR alpha and TCR beta cDNA libraries carried sample barcodes and UMIs. From the 5' RACE reads, TCRdb called clonotypes with MiXCR, one entry per CDR3 protein. The sample contains around 430,000 distinct CDR3 sequences, approximately 15% of which appear only once. This entry is derived from a study of T-cell memory formation after mild COVID-19. Overall study results and limits: There was no confirmation that second-wave clones peaking on day 37 were SARS-CoV-2 specific.

Germline CDR1 and CDR2: SEHNR and FQNEAQ (reference sequence). This CDR3 spans 15 amino acids. With V trimmed by 3 bases and J by 9 bases, 5 bases remained unmatched. This rearrangement joins TRBV7-9 to TRBJ2-2; 12 positions agree with TRBD1. The sample comprised PBMCs or a T cell subset sorted from them (not recorded which). This TCR was recovered from a man between 18 and 29 years old who had mild COVID-19 (a few samples of this study predate the infection). Cell type and time point are not known. CDR3: CASSFRDRGPRELFF. The CDR3 nucleotides are TGTGCCAGCAGCTTCCGGGACAGGGGGCCCCGGGAGCTGTTTTTT.